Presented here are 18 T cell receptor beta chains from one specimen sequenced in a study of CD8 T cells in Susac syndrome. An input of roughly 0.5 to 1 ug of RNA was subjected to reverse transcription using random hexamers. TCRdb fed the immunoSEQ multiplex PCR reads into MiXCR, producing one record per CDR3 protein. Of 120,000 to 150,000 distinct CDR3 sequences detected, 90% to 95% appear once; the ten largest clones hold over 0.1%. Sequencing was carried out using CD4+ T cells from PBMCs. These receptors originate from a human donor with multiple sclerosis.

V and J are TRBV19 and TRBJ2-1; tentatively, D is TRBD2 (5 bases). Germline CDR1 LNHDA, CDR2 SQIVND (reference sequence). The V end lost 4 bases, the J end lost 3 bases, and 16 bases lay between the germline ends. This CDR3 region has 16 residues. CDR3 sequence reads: CASSTTRRTNYNEQFF. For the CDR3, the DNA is TGTGCCAGTAGTACAACGCGGAGGACGAACTACAATGAGCAGTTCTTC.

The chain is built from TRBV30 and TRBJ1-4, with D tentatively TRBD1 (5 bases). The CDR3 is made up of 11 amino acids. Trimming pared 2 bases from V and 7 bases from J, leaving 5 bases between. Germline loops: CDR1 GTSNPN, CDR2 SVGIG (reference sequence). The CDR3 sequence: CAWSRGEKLFF. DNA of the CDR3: TGTGCCTGGAGTAGGGGTGAAAAACTGTTTTTT.

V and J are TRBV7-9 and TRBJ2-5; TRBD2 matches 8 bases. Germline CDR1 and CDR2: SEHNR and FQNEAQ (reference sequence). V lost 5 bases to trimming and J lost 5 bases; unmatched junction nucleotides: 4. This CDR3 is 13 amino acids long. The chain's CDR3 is CASSRTSKETQYF. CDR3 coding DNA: TGTGCCAGCAGCCGGACTAGCAAGGAGACCCAGTACTTC.

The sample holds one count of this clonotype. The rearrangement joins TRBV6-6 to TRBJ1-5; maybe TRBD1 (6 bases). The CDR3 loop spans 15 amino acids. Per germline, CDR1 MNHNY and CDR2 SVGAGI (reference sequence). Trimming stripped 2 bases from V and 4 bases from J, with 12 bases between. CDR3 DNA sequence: TGTGCCAGCAGTTACACCAGGGGTCAGAATCAGCCCCAGCATTTT. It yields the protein CASSYTRGQNQPQHF.

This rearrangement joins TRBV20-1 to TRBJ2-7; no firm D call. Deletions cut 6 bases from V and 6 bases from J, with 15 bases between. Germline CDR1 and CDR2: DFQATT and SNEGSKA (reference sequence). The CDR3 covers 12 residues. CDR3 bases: TGCAGTGCAAGTCAATGGTCGGGCGAGCAGTACTTC. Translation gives CSASQWSGEQYF.

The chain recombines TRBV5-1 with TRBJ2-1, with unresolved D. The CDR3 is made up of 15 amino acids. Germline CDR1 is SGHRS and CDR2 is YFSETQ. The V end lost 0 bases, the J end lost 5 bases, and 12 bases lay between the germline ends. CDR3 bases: TGCGCCAGCAGCTTGGAAAGATCCAGCCACAATGAGCAGTTCTTC. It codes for CASSLERSSHNEQFF.

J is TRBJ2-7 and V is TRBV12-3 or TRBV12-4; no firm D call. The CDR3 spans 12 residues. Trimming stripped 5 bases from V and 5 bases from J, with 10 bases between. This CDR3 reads CASSLKVHEQYF. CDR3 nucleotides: TGTGCCAGCAGTCTTAAGGTACACGAGCAGTACTTC.

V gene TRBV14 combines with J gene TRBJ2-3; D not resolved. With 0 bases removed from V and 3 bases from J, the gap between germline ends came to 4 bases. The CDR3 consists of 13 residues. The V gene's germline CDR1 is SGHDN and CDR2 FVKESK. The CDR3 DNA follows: TGTGCCAGCAGCCAAGATCTGACAGATACGCAGTATTTT. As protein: CASSQDLTDTQYF.

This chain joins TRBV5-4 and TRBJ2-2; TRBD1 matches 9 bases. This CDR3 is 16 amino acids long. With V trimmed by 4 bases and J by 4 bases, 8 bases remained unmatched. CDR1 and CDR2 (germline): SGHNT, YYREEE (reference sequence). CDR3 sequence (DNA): TGTGCCAGCAGCCCGGCCACGGACAGGGGCACCGGGGAGCTGTTTTTT. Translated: CASSPATDRGTGELFF.

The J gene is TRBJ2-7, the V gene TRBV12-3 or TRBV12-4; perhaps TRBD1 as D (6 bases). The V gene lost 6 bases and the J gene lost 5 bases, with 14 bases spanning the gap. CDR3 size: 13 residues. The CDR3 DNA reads TGTGCCAGCAGCTATGTCAGGGGTGACGAGCAGTACTTC. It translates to CASSYVRGDEQYF.

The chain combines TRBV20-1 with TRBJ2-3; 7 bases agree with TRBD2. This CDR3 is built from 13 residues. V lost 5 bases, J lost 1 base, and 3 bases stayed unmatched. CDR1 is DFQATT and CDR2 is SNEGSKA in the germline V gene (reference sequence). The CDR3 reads CSAATSGTDTQYF. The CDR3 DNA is TGCAGTGCTGCCACTAGCGGCACAGATACGCAGTATTTT.

Here the CDR3 reads CASTASGLRDTQYF. The CDR3 DNA reads TGTGCCAGCACAGCCTCAGGGTTGAGAGATACGCAGTATTTT. This sequence joins TRBV5-6 and TRBJ2-3, with D perhaps matching TRBD1 (5 bases). V was cut by 6 bases and J by 5 bases, with 16 bases left in between. The CDR3 has 14 residues. The germline gives CDR1 SGHDT, CDR2 YYEEEE.

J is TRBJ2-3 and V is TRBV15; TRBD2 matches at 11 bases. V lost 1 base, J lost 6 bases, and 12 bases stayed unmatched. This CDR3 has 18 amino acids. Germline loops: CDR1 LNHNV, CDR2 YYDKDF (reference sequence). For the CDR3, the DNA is TGTGCCACCAGCAGAGTCGTGACTAGCGGGACTTCCTCCGATACGCAGTATTTT. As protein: CATSRVVTSGTSSDTQYF.

The CDR3 coding sequence is TGTGCCTGGAGTGTAGGGGCGTGGAGCAATCAGCCCCAGCATTTT. Its translation: CAWSVGAWSNQPQHF. This chain connects TRBV30 to TRBJ1-5, with D perhaps matching TRBD1 (5 bases). This CDR3 is built from 15 residues. V shed 0 bases and J shed 1 base, with 10 bases lying between them. Germline CDR1 GTSNPN, CDR2 SVGIG (reference sequence).

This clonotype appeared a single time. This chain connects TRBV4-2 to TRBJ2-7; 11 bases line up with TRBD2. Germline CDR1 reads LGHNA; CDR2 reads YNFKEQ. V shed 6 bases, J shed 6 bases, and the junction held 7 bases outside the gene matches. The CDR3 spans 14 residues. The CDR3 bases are TGTGCCAGCAGGAGTAGCGGGAGGGGGAGCGAGCAGTACTTC. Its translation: CASRSSGRGSEQYF.

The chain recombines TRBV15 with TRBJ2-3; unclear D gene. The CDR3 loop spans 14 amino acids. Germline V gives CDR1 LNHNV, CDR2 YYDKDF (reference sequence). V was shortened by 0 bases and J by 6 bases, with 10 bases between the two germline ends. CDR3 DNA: TGTGCCACCAGCAGAGAAGTGGTTCTGGATACGCAGTATTTT. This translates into CATSREVVLDTQYF.

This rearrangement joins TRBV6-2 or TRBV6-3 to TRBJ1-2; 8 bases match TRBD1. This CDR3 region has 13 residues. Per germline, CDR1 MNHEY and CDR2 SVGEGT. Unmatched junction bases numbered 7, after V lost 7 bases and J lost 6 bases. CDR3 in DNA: TGTGCCAGCAACGACCGGACAGGGCATGGCTACACCTTC. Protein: CASNDRTGHGYTF.

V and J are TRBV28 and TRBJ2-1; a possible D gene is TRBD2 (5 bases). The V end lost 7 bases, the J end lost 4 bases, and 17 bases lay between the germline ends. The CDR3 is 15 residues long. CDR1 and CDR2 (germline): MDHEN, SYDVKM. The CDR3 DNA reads TGTGCCAGCACCCCCCATGGGAGAAAGTACAATGAGCAGTTCTTC. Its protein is CASTPHGRKYNEQFF. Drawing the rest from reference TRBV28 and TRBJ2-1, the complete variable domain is DVKVTQSSRYLVKRTGEKVFLECVQDMDHENMFWYRQDPGLGLRLIYFSYDVKMKEKGDIPEGYSVSREKKERFSLILESASTNQTSMYLCASTPHGRKYNEQFFGPGTRLTVL.